The 27 T cell receptor beta chains below were found in one sample sequenced in a study of T cells in Graves' hyperthyroidism and ophthalmopathy. TCR beta CDR3 sequences were amplified from RNA transcripts. RT-PCR in the first round (using the HTBI primer set) targeted the TCR CDR3. One entry per CDR3 protein results from TCRdb running MiXCR on the multiplex PCR reads. Of 460,000 or so distinct CDR3 sequences in the sample, 14% were seen once. Sequencing input: blood. These receptors all stem from a woman younger than 35 with Graves' hyperthyroidism.

This clonotype has only a few counts. The V gene is TRBV5-1, the J gene TRBJ2-1, with 9 positions matching TRBD2. J was trimmed by 3 bases and V by 1 base; bases with no gene match: 5. This CDR3 has 16 amino acids. The germline CDR1 and CDR2 sequences are SGHRS and YFSETQ. The CDR3 spells CASSLITSGYYNEQFF. The CDR3, as DNA: TGCGCCAGCAGCTTGATTACTAGCGGGTACTACAATGAGCAGTTCTTC.

There are a few counts of this clonotype. V usage is TRBV11-2 and J usage is TRBJ1-1; TRBD1 is a possible D gene (6 bases). With 5 bases removed from V and 3 bases from J, the gap between germline ends came to 16 bases. The CDR3 totals 15 residues. Germline V lookup: CDR1 SGHAT, CDR2 FQNNGV. CDR3 amino acids: CASSPQQGGDTEAFF. CDR3 sequence (DNA): TGTGCCAGCAGCCCCCAACAGGGCGGGGACACTGAAGCTTTCTTT.

This clonotype was recorded at least ten times. This rearrangement joins TRBV29-1 to TRBJ2-3; 10 bases line up with TRBD2. The germline V gene encodes CDR1 SQVTM and CDR2 ANQGSEA. V was pared by 5 bases and J by 3 bases, with 8 bases of the junction left unmatched. CDR3 size: 15 residues. Here the CDR3 reads CSVTFKREGTDTQYF. DNA of the CDR3: TGCAGCGTTACCTTTAAGCGGGAGGGTACAGATACGCAGTATTTT.

In its sample, this clonotype was seen many times. CDR3 DNA sequence: TGCAGTGCTGGGGGGACTAGCGGACTTGGCTCCTACGAGCAGTACTTC. It specifies CSAGGTSGLGSYEQYF. V is TRBV20-1 and J is TRBJ2-7; 11 nucleotides agree with TRBD2. This CDR3 has 16 residues. Per germline, CDR1 DFQATT and CDR2 SNEGSKA (reference sequence). The V and J ends lost 5 bases and 0 bases, in that order; junction bases with no gene match: 9.

The chain carries TRBV10-3 and TRBJ2-5; 8 bases match TRBD2. The germline V gene has CDR1 ENHRY and CDR2 SYGVKD. The trim removed 4 bases at V and 14 bases at J, leaving 9 bases unmatched. This CDR3 has 12 amino acids. CDR3 bases: TGTGCCATCAGTGTCAGCGGGAGAGTTGAATACTTC. Its translation: CAISVSGRVEYF.

This clonotype was counted ten times or more. This rearrangement joins TRBV5-1 to TRBJ2-2; D is tentatively TRBD1 or TRBD2 (6 bases each). This CDR3 is 16 amino acids long. V was trimmed by 5 bases and J by 4 bases, leaving 18 bases between them. Looked up from germline, CDR1 is SGHRS and CDR2 is YFSETQ. CDR3 nucleotide sequence: TGCGCCAGCAGGCGCGGAAGGCCGGGGGCCACCGGGGAGCTGTTTTTT. Translated: CASRRGRPGATGELFF.

This clonotype was seen ten or more times. This chain uses TRBV25-1 with TRBJ1-2; weak D call: TRBD1 (6 bases). V was pared by 4 bases and J by 3 bases, with 15 bases between. CDR3 length: 15 amino acids. Germline V lookup: CDR1 MGHDK, CDR2 SYGVNS. The CDR3 nucleotides read TGTGCCAGCAGTGGGGGGGGGTACAGGGACTATGGCTACACCTTC. It encodes CASSGGGYRDYGYTF.

This clonotype was seen a few times. The chain uses TRBV5-1 and TRBJ2-2; D call uncertain. The CDR3 runs to 13 residues. Trimming stripped 2 bases from V and 6 bases from J, with 8 bases between. Germline loops: CDR1 SGHRS, CDR2 YFSETQ. The CDR3 nucleotides are TGCGCCAGCAGCTTAACAGCGTCCGGGGAGCTGTTTTTT. It specifies CASSLTASGELFF.

This clonotype was seen a few times. The CDR3 region is CASDPGFTGELFF. CDR3 nucleotide sequence: TGTGCCAGCGATCCGGGGTTCACCGGGGAGCTGTTTTTT. The genes are TRBV11-3 and TRBJ2-2; the D gene is possibly TRBD2 (5 bases). The V and J ends lost 8 bases and 4 bases respectively, with 11 bases between them. Germline V gene data show CDR1 as SGHNT and CDR2 as YENEEA. CDR3 length: 13 amino acids. The full variable domain, completed using reference TRBV11-3 and TRBJ2-2, is EAGVVQSPRYKIIEKKQPVAFWCNPISGHNTLYWYLQNLGQGPELLIRYENEEAVDDSQLPKDRFSAERLKGVDSTLKIQPAELGDSAVYLCASDPGFTGELFFGEGSRLTVL.

The chain links TRBV5-5 to TRBJ1-6, with a weak D call TRBD1 (6 bases). Trimming pared 4 bases from V and 11 bases from J, leaving 22 bases between. The CDR3 spans 16 residues. Germline CDR1 SGHKS, CDR2 YYEKEE (reference sequence). In DNA, the CDR3 is TGTGCCAGCAGCGTCGGACAGAGGGCGACTGGTCCACCCCTCCACTTT. This sequence encodes CASSVGQRATGPPLHF.

This clonotype was counted many times. This chain joins TRBV6-1 and TRBJ2-3; 10 positions match TRBD2. CDR1 and CDR2 from the germline V gene are MNHNS and SASEGT. This CDR3 contains 15 residues. V lost 6 bases to trimming and J lost 3 bases; unmatched junction nucleotides: 6. The DNA of the CDR3 is TGTGCCAGCAGAGCAAGCGGGAGGGAGACAGATACGCAGTATTTT. The encoded protein is CASRASGRETDTQYF.

This clonotype was recorded at least ten times. V usage is TRBV9 and J usage is TRBJ2-3; 8 nucleotides match TRBD2. Germline V gives CDR1 SGDLS, CDR2 YYNGEE. The CDR3 is 15 residues long. The V and J ends lost 2 bases and 2 bases, in that order; junction bases with no gene match: 4. In nucleotides, the CDR3 is TGTGCCAGCAGCGTCGGACTAGCAAACACAGATACGCAGTATTTT. This sequence encodes CASSVGLANTDTQYF.

This clonotype showed up many times. V usage is TRBV20-1 and J usage is TRBJ2-5; a possible D gene is TRBD2 (7 bases). Looked up from germline, CDR1 is DFQATT and CDR2 is SNEGSKA (reference sequence). The CDR3 contains 16 residues. The ends were cut back, 2 bases at V and 5 bases at J, with 21 bases in the middle. CDR3 bases: TGCAGTGCTAGATCAGGGGCGGGAGCCCGAGGGGAGACCCAGTACTTC. Its protein product is CSARSGAGARGETQYF.

This clonotype was seen repeatedly, ten times or more. In DNA form, the CDR3 reads TGTGCCAGCAGTTTAGAGGGTCGGGAGACCCAGTACTTC. As protein: CASSLEGRETQYF. J is TRBJ2-5 and V is TRBV28; D is perhaps TRBD2 (5 bases). This CDR3 comprises 13 residues. Trimming took off 2 bases at V and 5 bases at J, with 9 bases between the two ends. Germline CDR1 MDHEN, CDR2 SYDVKM.

This clonotype has at least ten counts. The gene calls are TRBV14 and TRBJ2-5, with TRBD1 matching 12 bases. The V gene's germline CDR1 is SGHDN and CDR2 FVKESK. V was pared by 1 base and J by 0 bases, with 9 bases of the junction left unmatched. This CDR3 comprises 19 residues. The DNA for the CDR3 is TGTGCCAGCAGCCAAGGGGCCGGGACAGGGGGCCGGAACCAAGAGACCCAGTACTTC. Translating gives CASSQGAGTGGRNQETQYF.

This clonotype is labeled as medium-sized. The chain recombines TRBV12-3 or TRBV12-4 with TRBJ2-7; D might be TRBD2 (5 bases). V shed 6 bases and J shed 5 bases, with 20 bases lying between them. The CDR3 contains 15 residues. CDR3 sequence (DNA): TGTGCCAGCAGGGATCGAAACGGGGTGGGCCACGAGCAGTACTTC. Translation: CASRDRNGVGHEQYF.

V gene TRBV12-3 or TRBV12-4 combines with J gene TRBJ2-5, with D tentatively TRBD1 (6 bases). Trimming cost V 2 bases and J 7 bases, with 17 bases left between them. There are 15 residues in the CDR3. The CDR3 DNA reads as TGTGCCAGCAGTTTAAGATTAGGGGGTGGGGGGACCCAGTACTTC. Translated, it gives CASSLRLGGGGTQYF.

The chain combines TRBV7-2 with TRBJ2-7; 10 bases align to TRBD1. From germline, CDR1 is SGHTA and CDR2 FQGNSA. The CDR3 is made up of 15 amino acids. The trim removed 4 bases at V and 7 bases at J, leaving 10 bases unmatched. CDR3 bases: TGTGCCAGCAGCTCAGCCGGGACAGGGGCCAAAGAGCAGTACTTC. Amino acids: CASSSAGTGAKEQYF.

Comment on this clonotype: A much larger clone lies a single base off, so this may be a read error. J is TRBJ1-5 and V is TRBV19; D may be TRBD1 (5 bases). This CDR3 is built from 13 residues. Germline V lookup: CDR1 LNHDA, CDR2 SQIVND (reference sequence). Written as DNA, the CDR3 is TGTGCCAGCTCCGCGGGGGTTCGGCAGCACCAGCATTTT. Protein product: CASSAGVRQHQHF.

In this sample, this clonotype turned up many times. The chain combines TRBV7-9 with TRBJ2-7, with 9 nucleotides matching TRBD1. Germline V gene lookup returns CDR1 SEHNR and CDR2 FQNEAQ (reference sequence). J was trimmed by 1 base and V by 5 bases; bases with no gene match: 6. This CDR3 has 15 residues. Here the CDR3 reads CASSNPGTGSYEQYF. CDR3 in DNA: TGTGCCAGCAGCAACCCCGGGACAGGGTCCTACGAGCAGTACTTC.

The table lists this clonotype with many counts. The J gene is TRBJ1-1, the V gene TRBV12-5; D gene ambiguous. The CDR3 totals 12 residues. CDR1 LGHNT and CDR2 FRNRAP come from the germline V gene. This CDR3 reads CACGRLNTEAFF. The DNA for the CDR3 is TGTGCCTGTGGGCGGCTGAACACTGAAGCTTTCTTT.

In this sample, this clonotype turned up many times. The rearrangement links TRBV12-3 or TRBV12-4 to TRBJ1-5, with TRBD1 as a possible D gene (5 bases). Trimming removed 4 bases at V and 6 bases at J, with 13 bases between. CDR3 length: 14 amino acids. The CDR3, as DNA: TGTGCCAGCAGTTCCGGGGGGGGGATTCAGCCCCAGCATTTT. This gives the protein CASSSGGGIQPQHF.

Details on this clonotype: This may arise from a read error, as a much more abundant clone is one base away. The gene calls are TRBV19 and TRBJ1-5; tentative D call: TRBD1 (5 bases). Between the trimmed V and J ends, which lost 4 bases and 7 bases, there was a span of 17 bases. Germline V gene lookup returns CDR1 LNHDA and CDR2 SQIVND (reference sequence). This CDR3 is built from 15 residues. CDR3 amino acids: CASSNPGRDGQPQHF. CDR3 coding DNA: TGTGCCAGTAGTAACCCCGGCAGGGATGGACAGCCCCAGCATTTT.

V usage is TRBV11-3 and J usage is TRBJ2-7; 12 bases agree with TRBD2. The germline V gene encodes CDR1 SGHNT and CDR2 YENEEA. The V segment lost 0 bases and the J segment 2 bases; nucleotides outside the gene matches: 8. The CDR3 is 18 amino acids. The chain's CDR3 is CASSLETSGSGGTYEQYV. CDR3 sequence (DNA): TGTGCCAGCAGCTTAGAGACTAGCGGGAGTGGCGGAACCTACGAGCAGTACGTC.

Ten or more counts support this clonotype. V and J are TRBV12-3 or TRBV12-4 and TRBJ1-1, with a tentative D call TRBD1 (5 bases). V shed 2 bases and J shed 1 base, with 5 bases lying between them. The CDR3 loop spans 13 amino acids. CDR3 loop: CASSLQGNTEAFF. The CDR3 nucleotides are TGTGCCAGCAGTTTACAGGGGAACACTGAAGCTTTCTTT.

This clonotype was seen at least ten times. The chain couples TRBV11-3 to TRBJ2-2, with 8 bases matching TRBD1. V was clipped by 5 bases and J by 1 base; unmatched bases: 6. The CDR3 covers 16 residues. The germline V gene has CDR1 SGHNT and CDR2 YENEEA. The CDR3 coding sequence is TGTGCCAGCAGCACCCGGACAGGGCAGAACACCGGGGAGCTGTTTTTT. Translating it yields CASSTRTGQNTGELFF.

This clonotype was counted ten times or more. The rearrangement links TRBV6-1 to TRBJ1-1, with 11 nucleotides matching TRBD1. Germline CDR1 MNHNS, CDR2 SASEGT. J gave up 7 bases and V 6 bases, and 16 bases lay outside the gene matches. The CDR3 sequence is 17 residues long. This CDR3 is CASRSLGDRGSVGEAFF. CDR3 in DNA: TGTGCCAGCAGATCACTGGGGGACAGGGGGTCGGTAGGTGAAGCTTTCTTT.